What follows are 21 T cell receptor beta chains derived from one specimen sequenced in a study of blood T cell repertoires in COVID-19. Sequencing was performed with immunoSEQ multiplex PCR; in TCRdb, only in-frame clones are kept and a portion is missing. The table includes about 130,000 clones, roughly 90% detected once. Material for sequencing was peripheral blood. These receptors all stem from a man between 45 and 60 years old with active or convalescent COVID-19.

V and J are TRBV7-2 and TRBJ2-3; maybe TRBD1 (7 bases). This CDR3 has 15 amino acids. The germline CDR1 and CDR2 sequences are SGHTA and FQGNSA. Trimming took 2 bases from V and 2 from J, leaving 11 bases between them. The CDR3 DNA sequence: TGTGCCAGCAGCTTACAGGGGGGCACCACAGATACGCAGTATTTT. Its translation is CASSLQGGTTDTQYF. The full variable domain, its missing parts supplied by reference TRBV7-2 and TRBJ2-3, is GAGVSQSPSNKVTEKGKDVELRCDPISGHTALYWYRQSLGQGLEFLIYFQGNSAPDKSGLPSDRFSAERTGGSVSTLTIQRTQQEDSAVYLCASSLQGGTTDTQYFGPGTRLTVL.

The chain joins TRBV7-2 to TRBJ2-1, with D perhaps TRBD1 (6 bases). The CDR3 contains 14 residues. The ends were cut back, 5 bases at V and 4 bases at J, with 12 bases in the middle. CDR1 and CDR2 from the germline V gene are SGHTA and FQGNSA. The CDR3 sequence: CASSQGQEYNEQFF. CDR3 DNA: TGTGCCAGCAGCCAGGGACAAGAGTACAATGAGCAGTTCTTC.

The chain combines TRBV9 with TRBJ2-1, with D perhaps TRBD2 (5 bases). The germline CDR1 and CDR2 sequences are SGDLS and YYNGEE. The germline V and J ends were trimmed by 1 base and 1 base, with 9 bases remaining between them. This CDR3 has 15 amino acids. The CDR3 nucleotides are TGTGCCAGCAGCGTAAGCGGCCTATCCTACAATGAGCAGTTCTTC. The encoded protein is CASSVSGLSYNEQFF.

This chain connects TRBV29-1 to TRBJ1-1; 8 bases match TRBD1. The CDR3 sequence is 14 residues long. J was trimmed by 0 bases and V by 6 bases; bases with no gene match: 6. In germline, CDR1 is SQVTM, CDR2 ANQGSEA. CDR3 protein: CSVRRDRMNTEAFF. The CDR3 nucleotides read TGCAGCGTCCGGAGGGACAGGATGAACACTGAAGCTTTCTTT.

The chain carries TRBV6-4 and TRBJ2-6; 10 bases map to TRBD1. The germline CDR1 and CDR2 sequences are MRHNA and SNTAGT. Trimming removed 2 bases from V and 4 bases from J; junction bases left unmatched: 11. This CDR3 is built from 19 residues. For the CDR3, the DNA is TGTGCCAGCAGTGACCGGACAGGGGGACCTGCCGAGGGGGCCAACGTCCTGACTTTC. Its protein product is CASSDRTGGPAEGANVLTF.

The chain couples TRBV19 to TRBJ2-2; 8 positions agree with TRBD1. V was pared by 4 bases and J by 4 bases, with 5 bases of the junction left unmatched. Germline CDR1 is LNHDA and CDR2 is SQIVND (reference sequence). This CDR3 is 15 amino acids long. The chain's CDR3 is CASSTTGGGTGELFF. DNA of the CDR3: TGTGCCAGTAGTACCACAGGGGGTGGCACCGGGGAGCTGTTTTTT.

The chain is built from TRBV20-1 and TRBJ2-7, with 12 bases identical to TRBD2. CDR3 size: 15 residues. V lost 3 bases and J lost 4; bases outside the gene matches: 7. Germline V gene lookup returns CDR1 DFQATT and CDR2 SNEGSKA (reference sequence). CDR3 sequence: CSASTGLAGKYEQYF. The CDR3 nucleotides are TGCAGTGCTAGTACCGGACTAGCGGGAAAGTACGAGCAGTACTTC.

The chain combines TRBV5-1 with TRBJ2-2, with 10 bases fitting TRBD2. The CDR3 runs to 18 residues. V lost 4 bases, J lost 2 bases, and 11 bases stayed unmatched. Per the germline V gene, CDR1 is SGHRS and CDR2 is YFSETQ. CDR3 nucleotides: TGCGCCAGCAGCACCCGGACTAGCGGAGAACCCAACACCGGGGAGCTGTTTTTT. Translated, it gives CASSTRTSGEPNTGELFF.

The CDR3 spells CASSHLEETQYF. The CDR3 DNA follows: TGTGCCAGCAGCCACCTCGAAGAGACCCAGTACTTC. The chain joins TRBV3-1 (or the pseudogene TRBV3-2) to TRBJ2-5; D call uncertain. The CDR3 totals 12 residues. Germline values: CDR1 LGHDT, CDR2 YNNKEL (reference sequence). The ends were cut back, 3 bases at V and 3 bases at J, with 5 bases in the middle.

This rearrangement joins TRBV30 to TRBJ2-7; 10 bases fit TRBD2. Per the germline V gene, CDR1 is GTSNPN and CDR2 is SVGIG (reference sequence). After removal of 0 bases from V and 6 bases from J, the junction contained 14 bases not matched to a gene. The CDR3 spans 17 residues. CDR3 loop: CAWSVLRTAGGPSEQYF. CDR3 bases: TGTGCCTGGAGTGTATTACGAACAGCGGGAGGGCCTTCCGAGCAGTACTTC.

V and J are TRBV30 and TRBJ2-1, with TRBD2 matching 12 bases. Germline V CDR1 and CDR2: GTSNPN, SVGIG (reference sequence). The CDR3 totals 14 residues. V lost 8 bases and J lost 7; bases outside the gene matches: 9. The CDR3 DNA reads as TGTGCCGGCATGACTAGCGGGAGCTATAATGAGCAGTTCTTC. This encodes CAGMTSGSYNEQFF.

The chain has TRBV6-5 and TRBJ2-1; TRBD2 is a possible D gene (7 bases). V lost 8 bases, J lost 5 bases, and 13 bases lay in between. Germline CDR1 is MNHEY and CDR2 is SVGAGI. This CDR3 contains 13 residues. The CDR3 loop is CASGGGEDNEQFF. The CDR3 DNA sequence: TGTGCCAGCGGAGGGGGGGAGGACAATGAGCAGTTCTTC.

This clone was picked up one time. V and J are TRBV7-2 and TRBJ1-1, with 7 bases identical to TRBD1. J lost 4 bases, V lost 4 bases, and 6 bases had no gene match. Germline V lookup: CDR1 SGHTA, CDR2 FQGNSA. The length of the CDR3 is 14 residues. In DNA, the CDR3 is TGTGCCAGCAGCTCGCAAAGGGGGCTCACTGAAGCTTTCTTT. Translating gives CASSSQRGLTEAFF. Supplemented by reference TRBV7-2 and TRBJ1-1, the full variable domain reads GAGVSQSPSNKVTEKGKDVELRCDPISGHTALYWYRQSLGQGLEFLIYFQGNSAPDKSGLPSDRFSAERTGGSVSTLTIQRTQQEDSAVYLCASSSQRGLTEAFFGQGTRLTVV.

This rearrangement joins TRBV5-6 to TRBJ2-7; 12 bases are a match to TRBD2. Per germline, CDR1 SGHDT and CDR2 YYEEEE. Germline trimming cut 2 bases from V and 8 bases from J; bases unmatched to any gene: 8. The CDR3 has 15 residues. The CDR3 DNA reads as TGTGCCAGCAGCTTTGTGACTAGCGGGAGATCTCAGCAGTACTTC. Translated: CASSFVTSGRSQQYF.

The chain couples TRBV6-5 to TRBJ1-1; D perhaps matches TRBD1 (5 bases). V shed 7 bases and J shed 1 base, with 7 bases lying between them. This CDR3 has 12 residues. Germline V gives CDR1 MNHEY, CDR2 SVGAGI. The CDR3 nucleotides read TGTGCCAGCATGGGGGGGAACACTGAAGCTTTCTTT. It codes for CASMGGNTEAFF.

The V call is TRBV19, the J call TRBJ2-3; D not certain. CDR3 length: 14 residues. V was clipped by 7 bases and J by 0 bases, with 11 bases between them. CDR1 is LNHDA and CDR2 is SQIVND in the germline V gene (reference sequence). The CDR3 protein is CASTEAVSTDTQYF. The CDR3 nucleotides are TGTGCCAGTACCGAGGCGGTTAGCACAGATACGCAGTATTTT.

In DNA, the CDR3 is TGCAGCGTATACACAGGGGGTTTGGGCAATGAGCAGTTCTTC. Translating it yields CSVYTGGLGNEQFF. The V gene is TRBV29-1, the J gene TRBJ2-1; 8 bases line up with TRBD1. CDR1 and CDR2 (germline): SQVTM, ANQGSEA. This CDR3 is 14 amino acids long. With 6 bases clipped from V and 6 bases from J, the junction kept 10 bases outside the gene matches.

The chain is built from TRBV25-1 and TRBJ1-4; D may be TRBD1 (5 bases). Trimming shortened V by 3 bases and J by 6 bases, and 23 bases separated the two germline ends. The V gene's germline CDR1 is MGHDK and CDR2 SYGVNS. The CDR3 is 18 residues long. CDR3 bases: TGTGCCAGCAGTGATATCTCTGGCCCCGGGGGATCCTATGAAAAACTGTTTTTT. Translating it yields CASSDISGPGGSYEKLFF. Complete variable domain (other parts from reference TRBV25-1 and TRBJ1-4): EADIYQTPRYLVIGTGKKITLECSQTMGHDKMYWYQQDPGMELHLIHYSYGVNSTEKGDLSSESTVSRIRTEHFPLTLESARPSHTSQYLCASSDISGPGGSYEKLFFGSGTQLSVL.

The chain couples TRBV10-3 to TRBJ1-2; no clear D gene. V lost 6 bases, J lost 3 bases, and 11 bases lay in between. In germline, CDR1 is ENHRY, CDR2 SYGVKD. This CDR3 is built from 13 residues. CDR3 in DNA: TGTGCCATCAGCCTCGACACGGACTATGGCTACACCTTC. Encoded protein: CAISLDTDYGYTF.

This chain's CDR3 is CASNLAQGIYEKLFF. As DNA, the CDR3 is TGTGCCAGCAACCTGGCACAGGGGATTTATGAAAAACTGTTTTTT. The chain has TRBV2 and TRBJ1-4, with 7 bases lining up with TRBD1. Germline V gene sequence: CDR1 SNHLY, CDR2 FYNNEI. The CDR3 has 15 amino acids. V shed 7 bases and J 6 bases; nucleotides not matched to a gene: 11. Full variable domain (remainder filled in from reference TRBV2 and TRBJ1-4): EPEVTQTPSHQVTQMGQEVILRCVPISNHLYFYWYRQILGQKVEFLVSFYNNEISEKSEIFDDQFSVERPDGSNFTLKIRSTKLEDSAMYFCASNLAQGIYEKLFFGSGTQLSVL.

This clone was observed many times. The chain combines TRBV19 with TRBJ2-6, with 7 positions matching TRBD1. CDR1 and CDR2 from the germline V gene are LNHDA and SQIVND (reference sequence). Trimming cost V 4 bases and J 2 bases; bases outside gene matches: 5. CDR3 size: 16 residues. In nucleotides, the CDR3 is TGTGCCAGTAGTAGAATACAGGGGACTGGGGCCAACGTCCTGACTTTC. Protein: CASSRIQGTGANVLTF.